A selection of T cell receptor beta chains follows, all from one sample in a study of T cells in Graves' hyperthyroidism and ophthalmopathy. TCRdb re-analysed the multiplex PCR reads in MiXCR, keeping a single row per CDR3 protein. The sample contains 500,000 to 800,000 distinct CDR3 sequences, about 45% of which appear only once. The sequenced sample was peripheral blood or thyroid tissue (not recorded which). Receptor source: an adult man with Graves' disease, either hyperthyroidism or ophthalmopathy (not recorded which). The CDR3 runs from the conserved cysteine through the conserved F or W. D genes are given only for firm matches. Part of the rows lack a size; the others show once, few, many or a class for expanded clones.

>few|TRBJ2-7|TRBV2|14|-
CASVRTSGADEQYF
TGTGCCAGCGTGAGGACCTCCGGCGCCGACGAGCAGTACTTC
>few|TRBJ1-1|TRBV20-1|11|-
CSASRTTEAFF
TGCAGTGCTAGCCGGACCACTGAAGCTTTCTTT
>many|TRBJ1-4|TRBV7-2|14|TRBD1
CASSADRGREKLFF
TGTGCCAGCAGCGCGGACAGGGGTCGTGAAAAACTGTTTTTT
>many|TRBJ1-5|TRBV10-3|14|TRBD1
CAIRPGQINQPQHF
TGTGCCATCAGACCGGGACAGATAAATCAGCCCCAGCATTTT
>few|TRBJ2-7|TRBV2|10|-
CASREYEQYF
TGTGCCAGCAGGGAATACGAGCAGTACTTC
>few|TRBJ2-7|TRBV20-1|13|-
CSARPKNRYEQYF
TGCAGTGCTAGGCCGAAGAACCGATACGAGCAGTACTTC
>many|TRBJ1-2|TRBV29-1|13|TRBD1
CSVVQGVNYGYTF
TGCAGCGTTGTACAGGGGGTGAACTATGGCTACACCTTC
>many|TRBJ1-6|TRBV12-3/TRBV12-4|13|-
CASSTGPTAPLHF
TGTGCCAGCAGCACAGGGCCCACAGCACCCCTCCACTTT
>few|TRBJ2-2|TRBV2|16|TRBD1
CASSHTGTGVHGELFF
TGTGCCAGCAGCCACACCGGGACAGGGGTTCACGGGGAGCTGTTTTTT
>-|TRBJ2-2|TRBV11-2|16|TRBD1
CASSYGWTGETGELFF
TGTGCCAGCAGTTACGGTTGGACAGGGGAAACCGGGGAGCTGTTCTTT
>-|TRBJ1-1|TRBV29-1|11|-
CSVVQGNEAFF
TGCAGCGTGGTTCAGGGCAATGAAGCTTTCTTT
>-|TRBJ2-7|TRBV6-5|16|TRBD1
CASSEGAGGVSYEQYF
TGTGCCAGCAGTGAGGGTGCAGGGGGCGTATCCTACGAGCAGTACTTC
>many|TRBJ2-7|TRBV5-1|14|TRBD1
CASSLEAGGYEQYF
TGTGCCAGCAGCTTAGAGGCAGGGGGATACGAGCAGTACTTC
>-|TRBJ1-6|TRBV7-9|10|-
CASRGLPLHF
TGTGCCAGCAGGGGGCTGCCCCTCCACTTT
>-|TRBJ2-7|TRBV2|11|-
CASRQPDEQYF
TGTGCCAGCAGACAACCGGACGAGCAGTACTTC
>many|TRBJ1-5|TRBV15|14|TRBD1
CATGGRQGGQPQHF
TGTGCCACCGGAGGGCGACAGGGAGGCCAGCCCCAGCATTTT
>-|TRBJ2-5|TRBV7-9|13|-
CASSFRSAETQYF
TGTGCCAGCAGCTTCCGGAGTGCGGAGACCCAGTACTTC
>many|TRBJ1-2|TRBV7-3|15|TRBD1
CASSLGQGSTGGYTF
TGTGCCAGCAGCCTAGGACAGGGATCCACGGGAGGCTACACCTTC
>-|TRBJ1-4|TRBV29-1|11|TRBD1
CSLGTGEKLFF
TGCAGCTTAGGGACAGGGGAAAAACTGTTTTTT
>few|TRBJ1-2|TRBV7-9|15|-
CASTGSQSPIYGYTF
TGTGCCAGCACGGGATCCCAGAGCCCTATCTATGGCTACACCTTC
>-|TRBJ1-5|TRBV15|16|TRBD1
CATSRDLGDRAIAQHF
TGTGCCACCAGCAGAGATCTGGGGGACAGGGCTATAGCCCAGCATTTT
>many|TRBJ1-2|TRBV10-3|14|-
CAISETTANYGYTF
TGTGCCATCAGTGAAACGACGGCTAACTATGGCTACACCTTC
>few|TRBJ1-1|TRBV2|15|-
CASSEGGLELTEAFF
TGTGCCAGCAGTGAAGGGGGGTTAGAGTTAACTGAAGCTTTCTTT
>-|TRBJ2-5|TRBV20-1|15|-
CSARSGEGIQETQYF
TGCAGTGCTAGATCAGGGGAGGGGATCCAAGAGACCCAGTACTTC
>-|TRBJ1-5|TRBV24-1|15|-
CATSGYSPDHQPQHF
TGTGCCACCAGTGGGTACAGCCCTGACCATCAGCCCCAGCATTTT
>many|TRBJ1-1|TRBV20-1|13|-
CSARGGGDTEAFF
TGCAGTGCTAGAGGCGGAGGTGACACTGAAGCTTTCTTT
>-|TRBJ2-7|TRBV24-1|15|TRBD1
CATSDRNRGPYEQYF
TGTGCCACCAGTGATAGAAACAGGGGGCCTTACGAGCAGTACTTC
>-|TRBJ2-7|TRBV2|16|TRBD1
CASSGQGRTSSYEQYF
TGTGCCAGCAGTGGACAGGGTAGGACCTCATCCTACGAGCAGTACTTC
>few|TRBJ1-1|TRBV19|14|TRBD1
CASSMRQGGTEAFF
TGTGCCAGTAGTATGCGCCAGGGGGGCACTGAAGCTTTCTTT
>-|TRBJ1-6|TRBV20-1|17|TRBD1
CSARATETTGEGSPLHF
TGCAGTGCTAGAGCAACGGAGACGACAGGGGAGGGTTCACCCCTCCACTTT
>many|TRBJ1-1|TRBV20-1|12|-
CSAIRSNTEAFF
TGCAGTGCTATCAGGTCAAACACTGAAGCTTTCTTT
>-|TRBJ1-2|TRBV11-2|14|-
CASSLGGQLYGYTF
TGTGCCAGCAGCTTAGGTGGACAGCTCTATGGCTACACCTTC
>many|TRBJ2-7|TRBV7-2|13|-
CASSSRPSYEQYF
TGTGCCAGCAGCTCCCGGCCGTCCTACGAGCAGTACTTC
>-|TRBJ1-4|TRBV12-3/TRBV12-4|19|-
CASSENPVHLAATNEKLFF
TGTGCCAGCAGTGAGAACCCAGTTCACCTGGCCGCAACTAATGAAAAACTGTTTTTT
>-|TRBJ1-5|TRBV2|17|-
CASSDEARVKANQPQHF
TGTGCCAGCAGTGATGAGGCCAGGGTGAAGGCGAATCAGCCCCAGCATTTT
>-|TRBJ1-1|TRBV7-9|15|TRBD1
CASSPSGQENTEAFF
TGTGCCAGCAGCCCATCAGGACAGGAGAACACTGAAGCTTTCTTT
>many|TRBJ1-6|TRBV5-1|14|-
CASSLDSSPSPLHF
TGCGCCAGCAGCTTAGACAGCTCCCCATCACCCCTCCACTTT
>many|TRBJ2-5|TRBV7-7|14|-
CASSSDRYQETQYF
TGTGCTAGCAGCTCGGACAGATACCAAGAGACCCAGTACTTC
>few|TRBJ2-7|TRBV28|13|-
CASRQGTYYEQYF
TGTGCCAGCAGGCAAGGGACATACTACGAGCAGTACTTC
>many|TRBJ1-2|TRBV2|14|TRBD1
CASSQQGTDYGYTF
TGTGCCAGCAGCCAACAGGGGACAGACTATGGCTACACCTTC
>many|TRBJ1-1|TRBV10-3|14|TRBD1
CAIRDDRGRGEAFF
TGTGCCATCAGGGACGACAGGGGGCGGGGTGAAGCTTTCTTT
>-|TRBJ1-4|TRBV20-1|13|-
CSARVGGNEKLFF
TGCAGTGCTCGGGTGGGAGGAAATGAAAAACTGTTTTTT
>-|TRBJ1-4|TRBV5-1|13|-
CASSLAMGEKLFF
TGCGCCAGCAGCTTGGCCATGGGCGAAAAACTGTTTTTT
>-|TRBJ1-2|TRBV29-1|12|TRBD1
CSDGTGGYGYTF
TGCAGCGATGGGACAGGGGGTTATGGCTACACCTTC
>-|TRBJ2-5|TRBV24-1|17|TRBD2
CASSRPGLAEFEETQYF
TGTGCCAGCAGTCGCCCGGGACTAGCGGAGTTCGAAGAGACCCAGTACTTC
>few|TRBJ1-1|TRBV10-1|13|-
CASSEGLRTEAFF
TGCGCCAGCAGTGAGGGATTGAGGACAGAAGCTTTCTTT
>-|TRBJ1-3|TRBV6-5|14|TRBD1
CASRDGTGGNTIYF
TGTGCCAGCAGGGACGGGACAGGGGGAAACACCATATATTTT